Following are 16 T cell receptor beta chains from one sample sequenced in a study of vaccination and CD4 T cells after COVID-19 (dated 2022 in TCRdb). These receptors lack a known antigen. The sample's treatment or condition label, in plain terms: approximately nine-day PBMC culture with coronavirus spike peptide pools or control peptides (ViraFEST assay). The receptor library was made with PCR. The instrument given in TCRdb is Illumina iSeq 100. DNA from cultured CD4+ T cells was subjected to TCR sequencing with the Oncomine TCR Beta short-read assay at the Johns Hopkins FTIC core. TCRdb cleaned the public reads at Q25 with fastp, built clones with MiXCR and kept in-frame beta chains. Rows are unified per CDR3 protein, each entry keeping the most common DNA and genes. In this sample the table shows about 20,000 distinct CDR3 sequences, over 50% of which occur a single time. Over 8.5% of the sample is held by the ten biggest clonotypes.

Specimen: CD4+ T cells from blood, cultured in vitro. The receptors were gathered from a human donor who had recovered from COVID-19.

V usage is TRBV24-1 and J usage is TRBJ2-2; TRBD2 matches 7 bases. V shed 9 bases, J shed 7 bases, and the junction held 7 bases outside the gene matches. This CDR3 has 13 residues. CDR1 and CDR2 from the germline V gene are KGHDR and SFDVKD. CDR3 sequence (DNA): TGTGCCACCTGTGCGGGAGACGGCGGGGAGCTGTTTTTT. Amino acids: CATCAGDGGELFF.

The CDR3 nucleotides read TGCGCCAGCAGCCTATCGGGGGTGAACACTGAAGCTTTCTTT. Translation gives CASSLSGVNTEAFF. The chain carries TRBV23-1 and TRBJ1-1; weak D call: TRBD1 (5 bases). TRBV23-1 is an ORF, and what it does is uncertain. The CDR3 runs to 14 residues. Trimming removed 6 bases at V and 0 bases at J, with 11 bases between.

The rearrangement joins TRBV9 to TRBJ2-7, with TRBD1 as a possible D gene (5 bases). The CDR3 is made up of 14 amino acids. The germline gives CDR1 SGDLS, CDR2 YYNGEE. V was trimmed by 0 bases and J by 3 bases, leaving 10 bases between them. CDR3 region: CASSVAMGHYEQYF. CDR3 bases: TGTGCCAGCAGCGTAGCTATGGGGCACTACGAGCAGTACTTC.

The rearrangement uses TRBV7-8 and TRBJ1-5, with D uncertain. From germline, CDR1 is SGHVS and CDR2 FQNEAQ. Deletions cut 4 bases from V and 7 bases from J, with 11 bases between. The CDR3 runs to 13 residues. As DNA, the CDR3 is TGTGCCAGCAGCTACCCTGGCCACCAGCCCCAGCATTTT. It specifies CASSYPGHQPQHF. Drawing the rest from reference TRBV7-8 and TRBJ1-5, the complete variable domain is GAGVSQSPRYKVAKRGQDVALRCDPISGHVSLFWYQQALGQGPEFLTYFQNEAQLDKSGLPSDRFFAERPEGSVSTLKIQRTQQEDSAVYLCASSYPGHQPQHFGDGTRLSIL.

The chain couples TRBV29-1 to TRBJ2-1; 11 nucleotides match TRBD1. CDR1 and CDR2 from the germline V gene are SQVTM and ANQGSEA. CDR3 length: 14 residues. Germline trimming cut 4 bases from V and 4 bases from J; bases unmatched to any gene: 3. The CDR3 bases are TGCAGCGTTGGGGACAGGGGGTTATACAATGAGCAGTTCTTC. Translating gives CSVGDRGLYNEQFF.

This clonotype was detected only a few times. The CDR3 loop reads CSAREGERAYGYTF. In DNA form, the CDR3 reads TGCAGTGCTAGGGAAGGTGAGAGGGCCTATGGCTACACCTTC. The V call is TRBV20-1, the J call TRBJ1-2; the D is unclear. Germline CDR1 DFQATT, CDR2 SNEGSKA (reference sequence). This CDR3 region has 14 residues. V was shortened by 3 bases and J by 4 bases, with 15 bases between the two germline ends.

The CDR3 protein is CASSEGGVGTSVYEQYF. CDR3 nucleotide sequence: TGCGCCAGCAGTGAGGGGGGGGTCGGGACTAGTGTCTACGAGCAGTACTTC. V gene TRBV10-2 combines with J gene TRBJ2-7; 8 bases line up with TRBD2. CDR3 length: 17 residues. The trim removed 2 bases at V and 3 bases at J, leaving 12 bases unmatched. CDR1 and CDR2 from the germline V gene are WSHSY and SAAADI.

The rearrangement joins TRBV28 to TRBJ1-5; D perhaps matches TRBD1 (5 bases). Germline V gene lookup returns CDR1 MDHEN and CDR2 SYDVKM. With 8 bases removed from V and 8 bases from J, the gap between germline ends came to 16 bases. The CDR3 has 13 amino acids. This CDR3 is CASGTFGAEPQHF. The CDR3 DNA follows: TGTGCCAGCGGGACGTTCGGGGCTGAGCCCCAGCATTTT. The variable domain in full, with the rest retrieved from reference TRBV28 and TRBJ1-5, is DVKVTQSSRYLVKRTGEKVFLECVQDMDHENMFWYRQDPGLGLRLIYFSYDVKMKEKGDIPEGYSVSREKKERFSLILESASTNQTSMYLCASGTFGAEPQHFGDGTRLSIL.

This clonotype was seen only a few times. This chain uses TRBV4-3 with TRBJ2-7, with a possible D match to TRBD1 (6 bases). The CDR3 has 14 amino acids. Looked up from germline, CDR1 is LGHNA and CDR2 is YSLEER. V shed 4 bases and J shed 2 bases, with 12 bases lying between them. The CDR3 protein is CASSRDRITYEQYF. Here the CDR3 DNA reads TGCGCCAGCAGCCGAGACAGGATTACCTACGAGCAGTACTTC.

The rearrangement joins TRBV7-8 to TRBJ2-5, with D perhaps matching TRBD2 (5 bases). Trimming removed 1 base from V and 5 bases from J, with 14 bases in between. Germline V gives CDR1 SGHVS, CDR2 FQNEAQ. CDR3 length equals 15 residues. The DNA for the CDR3 is TGTGCCAGCAGCTTAGTCCCGGGCGGGTGGGAGACCCAGTACTTC. It is translated as CASSLVPGGWETQYF.

In its sample, this clonotype was seen once. V is TRBV12-3 or TRBV12-4 and J is TRBJ1-1, with no clear D. The length of the CDR3 is 13 residues. Deletions cut 8 bases from V and 4 bases from J, with 14 bases between. The CDR3 loop reads CASDRDRGTEAFF. The CDR3 region has the DNA TGTGCCAGCGATCGCGATCGGGGCACTGAAGCTTTCTTT.

V gene TRBV7-9 combines with J gene TRBJ1-2, with a possible D match to TRBD1 (5 bases). The CDR3 is 14 residues long. Per germline, CDR1 SEHNR and CDR2 FQNEAQ (reference sequence). V lost 4 bases, J lost 8 bases, and 17 bases lay in between. The CDR3 spells CASSSRRGMEGYTF. For the CDR3, the DNA is TGTGCCAGCAGCTCTCGTAGGGGCATGGAGGGCTACACCTTC.

This clonotype was observed a handful of times. The chain combines TRBV20-1 with TRBJ1-5; D is ambiguous. Germline V CDR1 and CDR2: DFQATT, SNEGSKA (reference sequence). Trimming shortened V by 5 bases and J by 0 bases, and 14 bases separated the two germline ends. There are 15 residues in the CDR3. In nucleotides, the CDR3 is TGCAGTGCTTTATATGGAGGAGATAGCAATCAGCCCCAGCATTTT. Its protein is CSALYGGDSNQPQHF.

This clonotype was seen a few times. The genes are TRBV19 and TRBJ1-1, with D possibly matching TRBD1 (6 bases). The CDR3 is 16 amino acids. V was pared by 4 bases and J by 5 bases, with 20 bases between. CDR1 is LNHDA and CDR2 is SQIVND in the germline V gene (reference sequence). In nucleotides, the CDR3 is TGTGCCAGTAGTACCAGGGGACGGGGGCTAGGGACTGAAGCTTTCTTT. Translation gives CASSTRGRGLGTEAFF.

The J gene is TRBJ2-2, the V gene TRBV24-1; 7 bases match TRBD1. With 1 base clipped from V and 0 bases from J, the junction kept 4 bases outside the gene matches. The length of the CDR3 is 17 residues. Germline CDR1 and CDR2: KGHDR and SFDVKD. The CDR3 bases are TGTGCCACCAGTGATTTCATGACAGGGACGAACACCGGGGAGCTGTTTTTT. It is translated as CATSDFMTGTNTGELFF.

The V and J genes are TRBV11-2 and TRBJ2-7; TRBD2 agrees at 14 bases. Germline-derived CDR1 and CDR2 are SGHAT and FQNNGV. J was trimmed by 6 bases and V by 5 bases; bases with no gene match: 6. CDR3 length: 15 amino acids. DNA of the CDR3: TGTGCCAGCAGCCGGGGACTAGCGGGAGTGGGCGAGCAGTACTTC. Protein product: CASSRGLAGVGEQYF.